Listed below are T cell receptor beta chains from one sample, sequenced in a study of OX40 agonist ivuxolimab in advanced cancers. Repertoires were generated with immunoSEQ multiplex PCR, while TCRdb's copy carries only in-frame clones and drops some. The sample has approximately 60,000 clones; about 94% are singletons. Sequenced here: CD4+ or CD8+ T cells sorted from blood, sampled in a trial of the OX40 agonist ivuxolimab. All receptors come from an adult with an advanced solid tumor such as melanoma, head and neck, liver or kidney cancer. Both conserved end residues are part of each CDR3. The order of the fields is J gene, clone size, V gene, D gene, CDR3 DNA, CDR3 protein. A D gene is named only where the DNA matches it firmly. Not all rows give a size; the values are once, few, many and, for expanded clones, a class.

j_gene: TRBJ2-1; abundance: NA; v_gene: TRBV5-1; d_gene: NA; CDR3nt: TGCGCCAGCAGCTTGGCCCCGGGGAATGAGCAGTTCTTC; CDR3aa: CASSLAPGNEQFF
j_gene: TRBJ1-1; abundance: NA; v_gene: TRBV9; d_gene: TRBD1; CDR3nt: TGTGCCAGCAGCCCGTCGACAGGGCAGGGCACTGAAGCTTTCTTT; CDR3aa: CASSPSTGQGTEAFF
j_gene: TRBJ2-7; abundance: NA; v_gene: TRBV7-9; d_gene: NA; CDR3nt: TGTGCCAGCAGCCCAAGCTACGAGCAGTACTTC; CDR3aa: CASSPSYEQYF
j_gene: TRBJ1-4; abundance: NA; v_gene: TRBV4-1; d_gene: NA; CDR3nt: TGCGCCAGCAGCCTTGTAGCAGGAAATGAAAAACTGTTTTTT; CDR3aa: CASSLVAGNEKLFF
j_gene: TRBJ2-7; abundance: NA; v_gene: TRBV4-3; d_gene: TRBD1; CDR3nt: TGCGCCAGCAGCCCCGGGACAGGGGCACACGAGCAGTACTTC; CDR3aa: CASSPGTGAHEQYF
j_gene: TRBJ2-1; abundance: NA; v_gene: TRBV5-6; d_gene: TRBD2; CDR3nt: TGCGCCAGCAGCTTCCCCGACGGGGGTCTAGCGGAATACAATGAGCAGTTCTTC; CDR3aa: CASSFPDGGLAEYNEQFF
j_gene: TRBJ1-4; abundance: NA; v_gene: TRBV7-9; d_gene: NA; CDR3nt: TGTGCCAGCAGCCCAGAGGGTAGTGTTCTGTTTTTT; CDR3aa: CASSPEGSVLFF
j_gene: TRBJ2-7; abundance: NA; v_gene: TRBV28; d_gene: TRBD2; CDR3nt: TGTGCCAGCAAATACCTTGGAGGGACTACGTACGAGCAGTACTTC; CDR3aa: CASKYLGGTTYEQYF
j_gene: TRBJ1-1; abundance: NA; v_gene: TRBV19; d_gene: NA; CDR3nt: TGTGCCAGTAGTATAGGCGGGTCTGAAGCTTTCTTT; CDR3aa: CASSIGGSEAFF
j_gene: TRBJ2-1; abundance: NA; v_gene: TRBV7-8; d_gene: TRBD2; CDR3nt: TGTGCCAGCAGCTTAGTTGGGGCTAGCGGGAGGTACAATGAGCAGTTCTTC; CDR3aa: CASSLVGASGRYNEQFF
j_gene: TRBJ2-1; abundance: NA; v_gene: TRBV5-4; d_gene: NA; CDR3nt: TGTGCCAGCAGCGGCCCACCGTCGCCTTTAAGGCCCGCGCTGTTCTTC; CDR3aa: CASSGPPSPLRPALFF
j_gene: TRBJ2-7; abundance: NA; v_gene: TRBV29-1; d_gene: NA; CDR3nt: TGCAGCGTGGAAACAGGGACGTGGTACGAGCAGTACTTC; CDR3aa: CSVETGTWYEQYF
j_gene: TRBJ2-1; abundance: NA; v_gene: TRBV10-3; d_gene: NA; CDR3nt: TGTGCCATCAGTGAGACAGAGAGCTCCTACAATGAGCAGTTCTTC; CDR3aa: CAISETESSYNEQFF
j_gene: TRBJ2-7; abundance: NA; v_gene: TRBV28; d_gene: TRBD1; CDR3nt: TGTGCCAGCAGTTCTCGACAGGGGGTCTACGAGCAGTACTTC; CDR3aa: CASSSRQGVYEQYF
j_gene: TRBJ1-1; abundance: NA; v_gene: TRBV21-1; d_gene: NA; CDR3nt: TGTGCCAGCAGCAATGGGGGGTACAAATTGGCAGGGATGCACACTGAAGCTTTCTTT; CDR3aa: CASSNGGYKLAGMHTEAFF
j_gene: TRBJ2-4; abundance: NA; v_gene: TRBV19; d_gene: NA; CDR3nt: TGTGCCAGTAGTCTCGTATTACGTATCGAAAACATTCAGTACTTC; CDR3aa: CASSLVLRIENIQYF
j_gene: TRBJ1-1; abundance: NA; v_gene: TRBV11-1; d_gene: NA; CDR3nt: TGTGCCAGCAGCTCCGGGACATTGAACACTGAAGCTTTCTTT; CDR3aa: CASSSGTLNTEAFF
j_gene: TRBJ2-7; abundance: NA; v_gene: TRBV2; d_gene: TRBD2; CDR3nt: TGTGCCAGTTTACAGGGACCTAGCGGGAGAGGGCCCGCCTACGAGCAGTACTTC; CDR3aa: CASLQGPSGRGPAYEQYF
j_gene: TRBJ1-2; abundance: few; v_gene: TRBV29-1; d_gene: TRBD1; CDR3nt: TGCAGCGTCAAGGACAGGAGGGGAGGCTACACCTTC; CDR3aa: CSVKDRRGGYTF
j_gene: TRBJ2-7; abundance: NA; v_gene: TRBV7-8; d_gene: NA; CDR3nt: TGTGCCAGCAGCGGTCGAACAGGGTCACCCTCCTACGAGCAGTACTTC; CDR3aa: CASSGRTGSPSYEQYF
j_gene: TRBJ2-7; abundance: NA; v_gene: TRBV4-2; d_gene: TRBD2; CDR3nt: TGTGCCAGCAGCCCAAAGTGGGAGGGCCGCTACGAGCAGTACTTC; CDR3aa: CASSPKWEGRYEQYF
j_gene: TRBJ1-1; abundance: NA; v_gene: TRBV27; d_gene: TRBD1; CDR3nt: TGTGCCAGCAGTCTTCTCGGGGGAGGGGGCGGAGCGAGTGAAGCTTTCTTT; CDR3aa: CASSLLGGGGGASEAFF
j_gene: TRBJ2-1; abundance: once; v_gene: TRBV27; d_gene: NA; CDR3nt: TGTGCCAGCAGTTTAGCGGAGCCCTCCTACAATGAGCAGTTCTTC; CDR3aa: CASSLAEPSYNEQFF
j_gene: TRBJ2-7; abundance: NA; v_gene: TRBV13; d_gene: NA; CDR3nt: TGTGCCAGCTCTCCGGGAGCCTCTAACGAGCAGTACTTC; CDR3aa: CASSPGASNEQYF
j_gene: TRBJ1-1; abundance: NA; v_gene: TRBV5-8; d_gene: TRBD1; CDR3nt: TGTGCCAGCAGCTTTGGGACAGTTGAAGCTTTCTTT; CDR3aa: CASSFGTVEAFF
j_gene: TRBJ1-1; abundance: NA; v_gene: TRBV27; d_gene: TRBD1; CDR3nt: TGTGCCAGCAGCCCTACCCTCAGGGGGTGGTTGGCGAACACTGAAGCTTTCTTT; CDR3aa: CASSPTLRGWLANTEAFF
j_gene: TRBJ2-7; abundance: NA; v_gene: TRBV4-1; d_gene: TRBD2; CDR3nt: TGCGCCAGCAGCCAACGAGCGGGAGGGCCCTACGAGCAGTACTTC; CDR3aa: CASSQRAGGPYEQYF